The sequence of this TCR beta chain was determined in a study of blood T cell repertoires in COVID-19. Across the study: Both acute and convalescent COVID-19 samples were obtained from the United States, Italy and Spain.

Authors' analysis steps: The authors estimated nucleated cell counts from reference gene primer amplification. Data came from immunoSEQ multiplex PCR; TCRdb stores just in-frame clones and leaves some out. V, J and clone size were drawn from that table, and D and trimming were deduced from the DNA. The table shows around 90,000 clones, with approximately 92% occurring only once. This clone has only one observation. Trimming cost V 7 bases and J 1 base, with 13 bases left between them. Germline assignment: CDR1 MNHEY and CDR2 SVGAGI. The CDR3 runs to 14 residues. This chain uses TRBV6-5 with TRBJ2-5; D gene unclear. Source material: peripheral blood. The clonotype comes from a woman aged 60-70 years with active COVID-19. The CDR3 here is CASKTRGAQETQYF. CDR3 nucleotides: TGTGCCAGCAAAACACGAGGTGCCCAAGAGACCCAGTACTTC.